These T cell receptor beta chains were read from a single sample in a study of blood T cells in healthy people across ages. One entry per CDR3 protein results from TCRdb running MiXCR on the 5' RACE reads. The data contain around 1,800,000 distinct CDR3 sequences, about two fifths of them singletons. The sequenced sample consisted of blood. The receptors stem from a human donor in good health. CDR3s leave out the opening cysteine and the closing phenylalanine or tryptophan.

>TRBJ2-3|TRBV5-1
ASSLRGRTGVNTQY
>TRBJ1-1|TRBV2
ASSEQGEHTEAF
>TRBJ1-2|TRBV15
ATSIGTPSSYGYT
>TRBJ2-1|TRBV7-8
ASSPGVPEGEQF
>TRBJ1-2|TRBV7-8
ASSPRWGQGKDYGYT
>TRBJ2-7|TRBV10-3
AISESRGTLLHYEQY
>TRBJ2-5|TRBV11-3
ASSPGASAGSQETQY
>TRBJ1-2|TRBV7-2
ASSPGQGSDYT
>TRBJ2-7|TRBV4-3
ASSQGVDSYEQY
>TRBJ2-5|TRBV11-2
ASSLEGLAGGETQY
>TRBJ1-2|TRBV20-1
SAREAGGGDGYT
>TRBJ2-3|TRBV5-5
ASSPGDVAGGATDTQY
>TRBJ1-5|TRBV15
ATSRDLGVSQPQH
>TRBJ2-4|TRBV28
ASRVRFPRGQREQY
>TRBJ2-6|TRBV6-6
ASEEVAGGGANVLT